This T cell receptor beta chain was sequenced for a study of read filtering for tumor transcriptome and immune sequencing. Study-wide context: Per sample, TCR-region reads ranged about 3.5 to 11 million by IR-seq, about 75 to 1,300 by RNA-seq. General observations from the study: IR-seq captured clonotypes deeper and more reliably than RNA-seq. In IR-seq, single-read clonotypes were about 80% of clonotypes but approximately 3.5% of reads.

This library used 300 to 500 ng RNA and molecular barcoded adaptors spanning alpha/delta and beta/gamma chains. TCRdb used MiXCR to reprocess the reads, holding one entry per CDR3 protein. The data show 30,000 to 40,000 distinct CDR3 sequences, with over 11% seen just once and less than 9% held by the top ten. The CDR3 is 15 residues long. Trimming took off 4 bases at V and 5 bases at J, with 18 bases between the two ends. The germline CDR1 and CDR2 sequences are DFQATT and SNEGSKA (reference sequence). This clonotype rates as medium-sized. What it binds is unknown. Every patient had bone marrow sampled while the disease was active.

The TCR sequence derives from a donor at least 40 years old with multiple myeloma. The chain joins TRBV20-1 to TRBJ2-1, with D maybe TRBD2 (5 bases). Specimen: a population of CD138-negative cells sorted from bone marrow. The CDR3 loop reads CSATRPLGSDNEQFF. CDR3 nucleotides: TGCAGTGCTACCCGACCCCTTGGGAGTGACAATGAGCAGTTCTTC.